This is a list of T cell receptor beta chains from one sample in a study of blood T cell repertoires in COVID-19. Using immunoSEQ multiplex PCR, the repertoire was profiled, and TCRdb retains in-frame clones only, with some absent. The sample shows about 250,000 clones, roughly 85% of them seen only once. The specimen was PBMCs or T cells enriched from blood (not recorded which). These receptors were collected from a man aged 40-50 years who had been exposed to COVID-19. Both conserved end residues are part of each CDR3. A D gene is named only where the DNA matches it firmly. Not all rows give a size; the values are once, few, many and, for expanded clones, a class.

CDR3 DNA,CDR3 protein,D gene,J gene,clone size,V gene
TGTGCCAGCAGCTCCGTAGCGGGAGCGGGTGTGACCCAGTACTTC,CASSSVAGAGVTQYF,TRBD2,TRBJ2-5,-,TRBV11-2
TGTGCCAGCAGCTTATTGAACGGGGCAGATACGCAGTATTTT,CASSLLNGADTQYF,-,TRBJ2-3,many,TRBV11-3
TGCGCCAGCAGCTTTGGGGTCGGGAGTGCGTACAATGAGCAGTTCTTC,CASSFGVGSAYNEQFF,-,TRBJ2-1,-,TRBV5-1
TGTGCCAGCCGACCAGGAGGCTCTGGGGCCAACGTCCTGACTTTC,CASRPGGSGANVLTF,-,TRBJ2-6,-,TRBV6-5
TGTGCCAGTAGTCCCCGGGGCGGGGATACCTACGAGCAGTACTTC,CASSPRGGDTYEQYF,-,TRBJ2-7,-,TRBV19
TGTGCCAGCAGCCCAATAGGCCGAGGCTATGAGGGCTACACCTTC,CASSPIGRGYEGYTF,-,TRBJ1-2,-,TRBV14
TGTGCCAGCAGCCGGGCGACAGCCGGAACCTACGAGCAGTACTTC,CASSRATAGTYEQYF,-,TRBJ2-7,-,TRBV14
TGCGCCAGCAGCGAGGGACAGGGAGTCAACGAGCAGTACTTC,CASSEGQGVNEQYF,TRBD1,TRBJ2-7,once,TRBV5-1
TGTGCCAGCTTTACGGGAGGGGGCGAGCAGTACTTC,CASFTGGGEQYF,TRBD2,TRBJ2-7,-,TRBV2
TGTGCCTGGAGTGTACCAGGGCCCTATGGCTACACCTTC,CAWSVPGPYGYTF,-,TRBJ1-2,-,TRBV30
TGTGCCAGCAGTTTTGACAGGTTCAATCAGCCCCAGCATTTT,CASSFDRFNQPQHF,-,TRBJ1-5,-,TRBV2
TGTGCCAGCAAAAGGACAGGGAAAATCTATGGCTACACCTTC,CASKRTGKIYGYTF,TRBD1,TRBJ1-2,-,TRBV6-5
TGTGCCAGCAGTTTGAGTGCGGGAGGGCCCTATGAGCAGCTCTTC,CASSLSAGGPYEQLF,TRBD2,TRBJ2-1,-,TRBV6-5
TGTGCCAGCATGGGGGGGAGTTTGACCGATGAGCAGTTCTTC,CASMGGSLTDEQFF,TRBD2,TRBJ2-1,-,TRBV13
TGCGCCAGCAGCGTTGGCATCCGAAATGGTAGCGGGGTGACCGGGGAGCTGTTTTTT,CASSVGIRNGSGVTGELFF,TRBD2,TRBJ2-2,-,TRBV5-1
TGCAGCGTTGTCGGTACAGGGGTAAACCAGCCCCAGCATTTT,CSVVGTGVNQPQHF,TRBD1,TRBJ1-5,-,TRBV29-1
TGTGCCAGCAGCCCAGGGACTACCCGAAATGAGCAGTTCTTC,CASSPGTTRNEQFF,TRBD2,TRBJ2-1,-,TRBV7-6
TGTGCCATCGAAAGGGGGGGCGAGACCCAGTACTTC,CAIERGGETQYF,-,TRBJ2-5,-,TRBV7-9
TGTGCCAGCAGCCAGATTACAGGGGGCTATGGCTACACCTTC,CASSQITGGYGYTF,TRBD1,TRBJ1-2,many,TRBV7-9